The text below deals with one T cell receptor (beta chain). Antigen unknown. These data belong to a study of CD8 T cells in Susac syndrome. This CDR3 contains 15 residues. CDR1 is SGHTA and CDR2 is FQGTGA in the germline V gene. V was trimmed by 4 bases and J by 2 bases, leaving 13 bases between them. The study, taken as a whole, reports: Individuals included in the TCR sequencing and HLA analysis were acknowledged by the study to be relatively few in number.

The RNA input was roughly 0.45 to 1 ug, and it was reverse transcribed with random hexamers. It was immunoSEQ multiplex PCR that amplified TCR beta CDR3 across 54 Vbeta and 13 Jbeta. Via MiXCR, TCRdb re-called the immunoSEQ multiplex PCR reads, giving one row per CDR3 protein. The sample shows 84,000 or so distinct CDR3 sequences, roughly 94% of them seen only once. This TCR was recovered from a human donor with Susac syndrome. V and J are TRBV7-3 and TRBJ2-3; a weak D match, TRBD2 (5 bases). Sequencing was carried out using CD8+ T cells from PBMCs. As DNA, the CDR3 is TGTGCCAGCAGCTCCGGACTTCTCACCACAGATACGCAGTATTTT. Its translation is CASSSGLLTTDTQYF.